This entry describes one TCR beta chain. Its antigen is not identified. cDNA libraries of TCR beta carried unique molecular identifiers. T cells numbering 1 to 10 million yielded cDNA molecules that totaled around 500,000. Via MiXCR, TCRdb re-called the PCR reads, giving one row per CDR3 protein. The data hold hundreds of thousands of distinct CDR3 sequences, with approximately 59% observed a single time. These data originate in a study of post-analysis software for immune sequencing data. General observations from the study: Patients carried roughly 5 TRBV segments more frequently than controls did, and TRBV5-6, TRBV5-1 and TRBV20-1 were among them. Analysis by F measure revealed that same-batch samples clustered strongly together. People with multiple sclerosis had a significantly lower normalized Chao1 diversity than controls did.

The CDR3 consists of 16 residues. V gave up 0 bases and J gave up 1 base, with 11 bases separating them. The germline gives CDR1 LNHNV, CDR2 YYDKDF (reference sequence). The material sequenced was blood. This sequence joins TRBV15 and TRBJ2-3; D gene uncertain. The source is a girl aged 2 to 10 with multiple sclerosis. CDR3 in amino acids: CATSRDPGRRTDTQYF. The CDR3 DNA follows: TGTGCCACCAGCAGAGATCCAGGCCGCCGCACAGATACGCAGTATTTT.